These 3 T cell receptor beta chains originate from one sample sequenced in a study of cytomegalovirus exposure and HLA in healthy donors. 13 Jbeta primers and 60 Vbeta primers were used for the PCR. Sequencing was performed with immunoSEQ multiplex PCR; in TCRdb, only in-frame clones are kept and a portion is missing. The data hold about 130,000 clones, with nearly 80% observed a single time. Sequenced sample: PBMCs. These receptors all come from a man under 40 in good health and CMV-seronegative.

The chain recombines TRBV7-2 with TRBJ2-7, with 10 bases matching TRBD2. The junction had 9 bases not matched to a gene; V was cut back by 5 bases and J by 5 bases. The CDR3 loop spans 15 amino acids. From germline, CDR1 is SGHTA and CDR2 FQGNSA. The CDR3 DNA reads TGTGCCAGCAGCCTCCCGGCTAGCGGGAGTCACGAGCAGTACTTC. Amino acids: CASSLPASGSHEQYF.

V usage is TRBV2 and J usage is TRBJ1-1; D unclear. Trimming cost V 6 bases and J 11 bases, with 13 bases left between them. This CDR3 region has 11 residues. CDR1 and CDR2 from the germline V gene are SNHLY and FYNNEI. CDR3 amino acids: CASSLRIRAFF. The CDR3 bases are TGTGCCAGCAGCCTACGAATTCGGGCTTTCTTT.

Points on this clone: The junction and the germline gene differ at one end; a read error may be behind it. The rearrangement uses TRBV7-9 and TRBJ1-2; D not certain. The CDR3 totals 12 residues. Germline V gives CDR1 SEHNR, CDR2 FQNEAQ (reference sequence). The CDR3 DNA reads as TGTTCCAGCAGCTTAGATAGCTATGGCTACACCTTC. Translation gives CSSSLDSYGYTF.